The sequence of this T cell receptor (beta chain) was determined in a study of blood T cell repertoires in COVID-19. Study-wide background: The study drew acute and convalescent COVID-19 samples from the United States, Italy and Spain. Sources were T cells, B-cell-depleted T cells, or PBMCs; the material itself was cDNA or gDNA.

The authors' processing: Quantification of nucleated cells was approximated via reference gene primer amplification. Assay used: immunoSEQ multiplex PCR; TCRdb lists only in-frame clones, some missing. V, J and clone size reflect that table, while D and trimming were determined from the DNA. Among some 200,000 clones listed, approximately 82% were seen once. The CDR3 is 16 amino acids. Germline lookup yields CDR1 MGHDK and CDR2 SYGVNS. The V gene lost 2 bases and the J gene lost 2 bases, with 12 bases spanning the gap. The source is a human donor with acute or convalescent COVID-19. The donor label of this sample is uncertain. The sample taken for sequencing was peripheral blood. The chain links TRBV25-1 to TRBJ1-4, with unresolved D. CDR3 protein: CASSEHSRGTNEKLFF. The CDR3 DNA is TGTGCCAGCAGTGAACACAGCCGAGGGACTAATGAAAAACTGTTTTTT.